The rows below give T cell receptor beta chains drawn from one sample of a study of blood T cell repertoires in COVID-19. The repertoire was sequenced with immunoSEQ multiplex PCR; TCRdb's copy has only in-frame clones and lacks some. The sample shows 270,000 or so clones, 90% of them seen only once. Input material: peripheral blood. The receptors derive from a woman in her sixties or seventies with COVID-19, enrolled during active disease. CDR3s leave out the opening cysteine and the closing phenylalanine or tryptophan. A D gene is named only where the DNA matches it firmly. Some rows have no size entry. The others give once, few or many, or a class for an expanded clone.

v_gene	d_gene	abundance	CDR3aa
TRBV7-3	.	.	ASSSHSGTEAF
TRBV5-4	.	.	ASSSRSTGGELF
TRBV19	TRBD1	few	ASNPDRDQPQH
TRBV6-2/TRBV6-3	TRBD2	.	ASSYASGGRGEQF
TRBV11-2	.	.	ASSPRQLADTIY
TRBV7-2	TRBD2	.	ASSLVPAGITGELF
TRBV4-2	.	.	ASSRWDSNTGELF
TRBV11-2	TRBD1	.	ASSLDRGPNEKLF
TRBV6-5	.	.	ASRRGNYGYT
TRBV2	TRBD1	.	ASSSDRDNQPQH
TRBV2	TRBD1	.	ASSEGLDRGRFQY
TRBV28	TRBD1	.	ASIGQAYTGELF
TRBV29-1	TRBD2	.	SANIQTSGTYEQY
TRBV6-1	TRBD1	.	ASSDPRQGEETQY
TRBV4-3	.	.	ASSQDRGSVSPLH
TRBV7-6	TRBD1	.	ASSPRNRGNYEQY
TRBV29-1	.	.	SAADLVGYGYT
TRBV15	.	.	ATSRGIGGTEAF
TRBV7-3	TRBD1	.	ASSLSGGETQY
TRBV4-1	.	.	ASSQDLAAANYGYT
TRBV6-2/TRBV6-3	.	.	ASSYEEAPLLNSPLH
TRBV5-1	TRBD2	.	ASSLTSGGFTGELF
TRBV28	.	.	ASKPGWSNYGYT
TRBV2	.	.	ASSVDREKLF
TRBV6-5	.	once	ASSSTFSGNTIY
TRBV7-2	.	.	ASSPGPGTYNEQF
TRBV6-5	.	once	ASRATGNRPQH
TRBV27	.	.	ASSPSDRFHEAF
TRBV5-8	.	.	ASSFQFPNTEAF
TRBV4-1	.	.	ASSQEGRPRTDTQY